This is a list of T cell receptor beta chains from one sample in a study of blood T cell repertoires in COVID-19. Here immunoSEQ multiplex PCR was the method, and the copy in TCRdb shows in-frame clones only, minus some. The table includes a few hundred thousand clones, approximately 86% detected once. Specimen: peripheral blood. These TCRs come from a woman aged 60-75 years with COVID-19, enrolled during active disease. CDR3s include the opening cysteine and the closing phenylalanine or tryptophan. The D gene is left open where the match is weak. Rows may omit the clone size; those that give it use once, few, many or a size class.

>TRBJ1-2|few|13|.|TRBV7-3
CASSQTQSDGYTF
TGTGCCAGCAGCCAAACACAGTCGGATGGCTACACCTTC
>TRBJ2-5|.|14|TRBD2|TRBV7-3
CASSSGGRPETQYF
TGTGCCAGCAGCTCGGGGGGGCGGCCAGAGACCCAGTACTTC
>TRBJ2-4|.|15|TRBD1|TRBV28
CASSLTGGNTNIQYF
TGTGCCAGCAGCCTCACAGGGGGTAACACAAACATTCAGTACTTC
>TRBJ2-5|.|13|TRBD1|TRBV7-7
CASSRDRQETQYF
TGTGCCAGCAGCCGGGACAGACAAGAGACCCAGTACTTC
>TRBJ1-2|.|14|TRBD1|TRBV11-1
CASSNQGAGYGYTF
TGTGCCAGCAGCAATCAGGGGGCTGGCTATGGCTACACCTTC
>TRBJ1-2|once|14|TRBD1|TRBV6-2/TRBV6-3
CASSLYGTGYGYTF
TGTGCCAGCAGTTTATACGGGACAGGCTATGGCTACACCTTC
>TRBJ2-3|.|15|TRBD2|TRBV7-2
CASSLAPGGADTQYF
TGTGCCAGCAGCTTAGCCCCGGGGGGGGCAGATACGCAGTATTTT
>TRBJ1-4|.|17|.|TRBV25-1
CASSEWGTAGSNEKLFF
TGTGCCAGCAGTGAATGGGGAACCGCCGGGAGTAATGAAAAACTGTTTTTT
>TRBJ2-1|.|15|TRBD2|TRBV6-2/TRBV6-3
CASSRLAGGLNEQFF
TGTGCCAGCAGCCGACTAGCGGGGGGGCTGAATGAGCAGTTCTTC
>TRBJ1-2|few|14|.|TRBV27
CATRGGGYGYGYTF
TGTGCCACCAGAGGTGGGGGGTATGGTTATGGCTACACCTTC
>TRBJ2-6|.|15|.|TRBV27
CASRPVSSGANVLTF
TGTGCCAGCAGACCCGTCAGCTCTGGGGCCAACGTCCTGACTTTC
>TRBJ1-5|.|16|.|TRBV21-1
CASSNRDRRYNQPQHF
TGTGCCAGCAGCAACCGGGACAGGCGGTATAATCAGCCCCAGCATTTT
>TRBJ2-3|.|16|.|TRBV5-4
CASTLGGTVGHNTQYF
TGTGCCAGCACTCTCGGGGGGACCGTGGGACATAATACGCAGTATTTT
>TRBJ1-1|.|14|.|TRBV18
CASSPLTGGNEAFF
TGTGCCAGCTCACCTCTGACAGGAGGAAATGAAGCTTTCTTT
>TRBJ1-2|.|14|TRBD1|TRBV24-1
CATSDRDRGYGYTF
TGTGCCACCAGTGACCGAGACAGGGGTTATGGCTACACCTTC
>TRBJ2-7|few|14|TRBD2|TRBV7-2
CASSLTWQGGGLYF
TGTGCCAGCAGCTTAACTTGGCAGGGCGGGGGTCTTTACTTC
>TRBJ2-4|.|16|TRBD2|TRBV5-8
CAFNEAGGITKNIQYF
TGTGCCTTCAATGAGGCGGGGGGCATAACCAAAAACATTCAGTACTTC
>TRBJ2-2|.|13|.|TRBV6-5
CASALPNTGELFF
TGTGCCAGCGCTCTACCGAACACCGGGGAGCTGTTTTTT
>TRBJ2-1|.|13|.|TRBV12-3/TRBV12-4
CASSFWQGDEQFF
TGTGCCAGCAGTTTTTGGCAGGGCGATGAGCAGTTCTTC
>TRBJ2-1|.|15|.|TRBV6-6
CASLLGGHSYNEQFF
TGTGCCAGCCTATTGGGGGGGCACTCCTACAATGAGCAGTTCTTC
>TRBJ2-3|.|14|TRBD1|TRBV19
CASSIGRGPDTQYF
TGTGCCAGTAGTATAGGCAGGGGGCCAGATACGCAGTATTTT
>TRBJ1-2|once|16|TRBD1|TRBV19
CASSFRTGGSGYGYTF
TGTGCCAGTAGTTTCCGGACAGGGGGCTCGGGCTATGGCTACACCTTC
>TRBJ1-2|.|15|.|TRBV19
CASTTIPPFGYGYTF
TGTGCCAGTACCACGATCCCCCCCTTCGGCTATGGCTACACCTTC